This T cell receptor beta chain was identified during a study of T cell responses to AZD1222 COVID-19 vaccine. V gave up 6 bases and J gave up 0 bases, with 11 bases separating them. In germline, CDR1 is SEHNR, CDR2 FQNEAQ (reference sequence). The CDR3 is 14 amino acids. Sequenced by immunoSEQ multiplex PCR; TCRdb stores in-frame clones only, minus some. Of around 220,000 clones listed, approximately 94% are singletons. Only one count was recorded for this clone. Its antigen is currently unknown. Study findings and constraints: Most donors were white British and more were female, and clonal diversity was possibly underestimated. Compared with day 0, the breadth and depth of the Spike-specific TCR repertoire rose significantly after two doses of AZD1222.

This TCR was sampled from an adult who received the MenACWY meningococcal vaccine as a control. The sequencing used peripheral blood, collected 28 days after the second dose of the MenACWY control vaccine. The chain employs TRBV7-9 and TRBJ1-1; no firm D call. For the CDR3, the DNA is TGTGCCAGCAGAGAAATAAGCATGAACACTGAAGCTTTCTTT. Translated, it gives CASREISMNTEAFF. Based on the CDR3 plus reference TRBV7-9 and TRBJ1-1, the full variable domain is DTGVSQNPRHKITKRGQNVTFRCDPISEHNRLYWYRQTLGQGPEFLTYFQNEAQLEKSRLLSDRFSAERPKGSFSTLEIQRTEQGDSAMYLCASREISMNTEAFFGQGTRLTVV.